The following is a T cell receptor beta chain sequence with its context. Its antigen is unknown. Stated time point: baseline pretreatment blood. Treatment here: 15 Gy SBRT to primary tumor, nephrectomy 4 weeks later. Blood was sampled at baseline, 2 weeks and 4 weeks after SBRT. This record belongs to a study of radiation and T cells in renal cell carcinoma. Overall study findings and caveats: From baseline, blood top tumor clonotypes peaked at 2 weeks post-radiation.

There are 15 residues in the CDR3. Looked up from germline, CDR1 is SGHTA and CDR2 is FQGNSA. Trimming stripped 0 bases from V and 1 base from J, with 9 bases between. The protocol was immunoSEQ multiplex PCR, while the TCRdb copy is restricted to in-frame clones and leaves out a portion. The sample carries approximately 110,000 clones, around 84% recorded once. The sequencing used blood, collected from a patient whose treatment included radiotherapy and nephrectomy. V usage is TRBV7-2 and J usage is TRBJ2-5; TRBD1 might be the D (6 bases). This TCR derives from a woman aged 55-69 years with renal cell carcinoma. CDR3 amino acids: CASSLAQGIQETQYF. As DNA, the CDR3 is TGTGCCAGCAGCTTAGCGCAGGGGATCCAAGAGACCCAGTACTTC.